A single sample gave rise to the 17 T cell receptor beta chains below, sequenced in a study of cytomegalovirus exposure and HLA in healthy donors. Primers: 60 Vbeta forward and 13 Jbeta reverse. The protocol was immunoSEQ multiplex PCR, while the TCRdb copy is restricted to in-frame clones and leaves out a portion. The data contain some 110,000 clones, around 77% of them singletons. The sample comprised PBMCs. The receptors were gathered from a man in his fifties or sixties in good health and CMV-seropositive.

This clone has only one observation. V and J are TRBV7-9 and TRBJ1-3; 7 bases align to TRBD1. This CDR3 contains 15 residues. The germline gives CDR1 SEHNR, CDR2 FQNEAQ (reference sequence). Losses at the gene ends were 2 bases for V and 4 bases for J; bases not matched to a gene: 5. The CDR3 nucleotides read TGTGCCAGCAGCTTACAACAGGGGAGGGGAAACACCATATATTTT. Protein sequence: CASSLQQGRGNTIYF.

The chain combines TRBV6-5 with TRBJ2-2; TRBD1 matches at 7 bases. Germline V gene sequence: CDR1 MNHEY, CDR2 SVGAGI. The CDR3 is 15 amino acids. Trimming removed 4 bases from V and 0 bases from J; junction bases left unmatched: 2. In DNA form, the CDR3 reads TGTGCCAGCAGTTGGGGACAGTCGAACACCGGGGAGCTGTTTTTT. This gives the protein CASSWGQSNTGELFF.

V and J are TRBV7-8 and TRBJ2-3; 10 bases fit TRBD2. Trimming took 3 bases from V and 4 from J; bases not matched to a gene: 7. The CDR3 has 16 residues. Germline values: CDR1 SGHVS, CDR2 FQNEAQ. The CDR3 DNA is TGTGCCAGCAGCTTGGGGTCGAGCGGGGGGGCAGATACGCAGTATTTT. It is translated as CASSLGSSGGADTQYF.

The rearrangement joins TRBV5-6 to TRBJ2-7; 9 bases agree with TRBD2. In germline, CDR1 is SGHDT, CDR2 YYEEEE. V trimming: 1 base; J trimming: 4 bases; junction bases outside the gene matches: 9. The CDR3 loop spans 16 amino acids. The CDR3 is CASSLLREGWAYEQYF. CDR3 DNA: TGTGCCAGCAGCTTGTTGCGGGAGGGATGGGCATACGAGCAGTACTTC.

The chain uses TRBV5-1 and TRBJ2-3; TRBD1 might be the D (8 bases). The CDR3 totals 16 residues. Germline assignment: CDR1 SGHRS and CDR2 YFSETQ. V lost 8 bases to trimming and J lost 3 bases, with 22 bases between them. The CDR3 nucleotides read TGCGCCAGTAGGATACCCACAGGGGGGGGAACAGATACGCAGTATTTT. Translation: CASRIPTGGGTDTQYF.

The chain joins TRBV2 to TRBJ1-2; maybe TRBD1 (6 bases). This CDR3 spans 14 amino acids. V lost 4 bases and J lost 6, with 15 bases in between. CDR1 and CDR2 (germline): SNHLY, FYNNEI. The CDR3 loop is CASSVVQGTDGYTF. CDR3 nucleotide sequence: TGTGCCAGCAGTGTGGTGCAGGGGACCGATGGCTACACCTTC.

This rearrangement joins TRBV5-4 to TRBJ2-7; 11 bases fit TRBD2. CDR1 and CDR2 (germline): SGHNT, YYREEE (reference sequence). The junction had 6 bases not matched to a gene; V was cut back by 4 bases and J by 0 bases. This CDR3 is built from 16 residues. The CDR3 DNA is TGTGCCAGCAGCGCTGGGACTAGCGGCTTCTCCTACGAGCAGTACTTC. Its translation is CASSAGTSGFSYEQYF. The full variable domain, rest sourced from reference TRBV5-4 and TRBJ2-7, is ETGVTQSPTHLIKTRGQQVTLRCSSQSGHNTVSWYQQALGQGPQFIFQYYREEENGRGNFPPRFSGLQFPNYSSELNVNALELDDSALYLCASSAGTSGFSYEQYFGPGTRLTVT.

The rearrangement links TRBV27 to TRBJ1-6, with 9 bases identical to TRBD1. Looked up from germline, CDR1 is MNHEY and CDR2 is SMNVEV (reference sequence). V shed 4 bases and J 13 bases; nucleotides not matched to a gene: 5. The CDR3 covers 13 residues. As DNA, the CDR3 is TGTGCCAGCAGTTCGAACAGGGGGCGGCCCCTCCACTTT. Its translation: CASSSNRGRPLHF.

This rearrangement joins TRBV27 to TRBJ2-7, with 15 bases fitting TRBD2. With 6 bases clipped from V and 3 bases from J, the junction kept 9 bases outside the gene matches. The CDR3 consists of 17 residues. Germline CDR1 is MNHEY and CDR2 is SMNVEV (reference sequence). The CDR3 loop reads CASRQAGTSGRNYEQYF. The CDR3 DNA follows: TGTGCCAGCAGGCAGGCCGGGACTAGCGGGAGGAACTACGAGCAGTACTTC.

This clone was seen a handful of times. The rearrangement uses TRBV4-3 and TRBJ1-5; 7 bases map to TRBD1. Germline trimming cut 0 bases from V and 0 bases from J; bases unmatched to any gene: 8. CDR1 and CDR2 from the germline V gene are LGHNA and YSLEER. The CDR3 covers 18 residues. This chain's CDR3 is CASSQDVGTENSNQPQHF. The CDR3 DNA is TGCGCCAGCAGCCAAGATGTCGGGACAGAAAATAGCAATCAGCCCCAGCATTTT.

The chain recombines TRBV11-2 with TRBJ2-5, with a tentative D call TRBD2 (6 bases). CDR1 is SGHAT and CDR2 is FQNNGV in the germline V gene. The V end lost 1 base, the J end lost 4 bases, and 13 bases lay between the germline ends. The CDR3 sequence is 15 residues long. The CDR3 DNA follows: TGTGCCAGCAGCTTAGTCCGGGGGAGCCTAGAGACCCAGTACTTC. It codes for CASSLVRGSLETQYF.

The chain links TRBV11-3 to TRBJ1-1; 7 bases align to TRBD1. The CDR3 is 14 amino acids. Germline CDR1 SGHNT, CDR2 YENEEA. V shed 5 bases, J shed 1 base, and the junction held 4 bases outside the gene matches. The CDR3 DNA follows: TGTGCCAGCAGCCATCAGGGGGGGAACACTGAAGCTTTCTTT. Translation: CASSHQGGNTEAFF.

The chain combines TRBV28 with TRBJ1-3, with TRBD1 identical over 8 bases. The trim removed 5 bases at V and 8 bases at J, leaving 14 bases unmatched. Germline V gene lookup returns CDR1 MDHEN and CDR2 SYDVKM. The CDR3 loop spans 16 amino acids. The CDR3 nucleotides are TGTGCCAGCAGTCCGCAACCGGGACAGGTGGGAGACACCATATATTTT. Translated: CASSPQPGQVGDTIYF.

This chain links TRBV12-5 with TRBJ2-7, with 11 bases lining up with TRBD1. V was clipped by 3 bases and J by 3 bases; unmatched bases: 7. This CDR3 contains 16 residues. Germline V gene data show CDR1 as LGHNT and CDR2 as FRNRAP. Here the CDR3 DNA reads TGTGCTAGTGGTTTACGGACAGGGGGCTTCCACTACGAGCAGTACTTC. Encoded protein: CASGLRTGGFHYEQYF.

The chain is built from TRBV19 and TRBJ1-3; perhaps TRBD1 as D (6 bases). V lost 5 bases to trimming and J lost 1 base, with 12 bases between them. Germline CDR1 is LNHDA and CDR2 is SQIVND (reference sequence). CDR3 length: 15 residues. The CDR3: CASSRGALSGNTIYF. The CDR3 region has the DNA TGTGCCAGTAGTCGGGGGGCTTTATCTGGAAACACCATATATTTT.

The chain joins TRBV11-2 to TRBJ1-1; D might be TRBD1 (6 bases). Germline V lookup: CDR1 SGHAT, CDR2 FQNNGV. The CDR3 is 15 residues long. Trimming removed 0 bases from V and 6 bases from J, with 14 bases in between. This chain's CDR3 is CASSLELLQGAEAFF. CDR3 nucleotides: TGTGCCAGCAGCTTAGAACTTTTACAGGGAGCTGAAGCTTTCTTT.

This chain links TRBV23-1 with TRBJ1-3; TRBD1 matches at 9 bases. TRBV23-1 is marked as an open reading frame, function uncertain. The CDR3 extends over 17 amino acids. V lost 7 bases to trimming and J lost 4 bases; unmatched junction nucleotides: 14. The DNA for the CDR3 is TGCGCCAGCACCTCAAATCTAGGGACAGGGAGAGGAAACACCATATATTTT. It yields the protein CASTSNLGTGRGNTIYF.